This is a list of T cell receptor beta chains from one sample in a study of OX40 agonist ivuxolimab in advanced cancers. Repertoires were generated with immunoSEQ multiplex PCR, while TCRdb's copy carries only in-frame clones and drops some. The data show under 85,000 clones, 88% seen once. The specimen was CD4+ or CD8+ T cells sorted from blood, collected in a trial of the OX40 agonist ivuxolimab. These receptors originate from an adult with an advanced solid tumor such as melanoma, head and neck, liver or kidney cancer. Both conserved end residues are part of each CDR3. Each record gives: clone size, D gene, V gene, J gene, CDR3 protein, CDR3 DNA. A D gene is named only where the DNA matches it firmly. Only some rows state a clone size, as once, few, many or a class for expanded clones.

size: .
D: .
V: TRBV9
J: TRBJ2-2
CDR3: CASSVGAGANTGELFF
DNA: TGTGCCAGCAGCGTAGGGGCAGGGGCGAACACCGGGGAGCTGTTTTTT

size: .
D: .
V: TRBV6-1
J: TRBJ2-1
CDR3: CASSEFSGSYNEQFF
DNA: TGTGCCAGCAGTGAATTTAGCGGATCCTACAATGAGCAGTTCTTC

size: .
D: .
V: TRBV4-2
J: TRBJ1-2
CDR3: CASSQADDRLNYGYTF
DNA: TGTGCCAGCAGCCAAGCAGATGACCGACTTAACTATGGCTACACCTTC

size: few
D: .
V: TRBV7-9
J: TRBJ1-2
CDR3: CASSYQHRGYTF
DNA: TGTGCCAGCAGCTACCAGCACAGAGGCTACACCTTC

size: .
D: .
V: TRBV6-1
J: TRBJ1-2
CDR3: CASSPGGYGYTF
DNA: TGTGCCAGCAGCCCAGGAGGCTATGGCTACACCTTC

size: few
D: TRBD1
V: TRBV19
J: TRBJ2-7
CDR3: CASSSLTGIHSSYEQYF
DNA: TGTGCCAGTAGTAGCCTGACAGGGATCCACTCCTCCTACGAGCAGTACTTC

size: .
D: .
V: TRBV7-2
J: TRBJ2-1
CDR3: CASSPLLRDSYNEQFF
DNA: TGTGCCAGCAGCCCTCTCCTCCGGGACTCCTACAATGAGCAGTTCTTC

size: .
D: TRBD1
V: TRBV7-9
J: TRBJ1-1
CDR3: CASSRTGMGTEAFF
DNA: TGTGCCAGCAGCAGGACAGGGATGGGAACTGAAGCTTTCTTT

size: .
D: .
V: TRBV4-1
J: TRBJ1-6
CDR3: CASSQMTDINSPLHF
DNA: TGCGCCAGCAGCCAAATGACAGACATAAATTCACCCCTCCACTTT

size: .
D: .
V: TRBV2
J: TRBJ2-2
CDR3: CASRNIAGELFF
DNA: TGTGCCAGCAGGAACATAGCCGGGGAGCTGTTTTTT

size: .
D: .
V: TRBV27
J: TRBJ2-7
CDR3: CASSRENYEQYF
DNA: TGTGCCAGCAGCCGGGAGAATTACGAGCAGTACTTC

size: .
D: TRBD2
V: TRBV9
J: TRBJ2-1
CDR3: CASSVGLAGVAGQFF
DNA: TGTGCCAGCAGCGTAGGACTAGCGGGGGTCGCAGGGCAGTTCTTC

size: .
D: .
V: TRBV28
J: TRBJ2-3
CDR3: CASSLFPKTPRTDTQYF
DNA: TGTGCCAGCAGTCTTTTCCCGAAGACACCCCGCACAGATACGCAGTATTTT

size: .
D: .
V: TRBV6-6
J: TRBJ2-3
CDR3: CASSYDPSSDTQYF
DNA: TGTGCCAGCAGTTATGACCCTAGTTCAGATACGCAGTATTTT

size: .
D: .
V: TRBV5-1
J: TRBJ1-5
CDR3: CASSLDGGYQPQHF
DNA: TGCGCCAGCAGCTTGGATGGAGGATATCAGCCCCAGCATTTT

size: .
D: TRBD2
V: TRBV11-2
J: TRBJ2-4
CDR3: CASSLDGGNIQYF
DNA: TGTGCCAGCAGCTTGGACGGGGGGAACATTCAGTACTTC

size: once
D: .
V: TRBV19
J: TRBJ2-3
CDR3: CASRTTGVSTDTQYF
DNA: TGTGCCAGTAGAACTACAGGAGTAAGCACAGATACGCAGTATTTT

size: .
D: .
V: TRBV7-2
J: TRBJ2-7
CDR3: CASSLVAGLYEQYF
DNA: TGTGCCAGCAGCTTAGTGGCGGGGTTATACGAGCAGTACTTC

size: .
D: .
V: TRBV6-6
J: TRBJ1-6
CDR3: CASGRETSPLHF
DNA: TGTGCCAGCGGCAGGGAGACTTCACCCCTCCACTTT

size: few
D: .
V: TRBV18
J: TRBJ2-5
CDR3: CASSPDTEETQYF
DNA: TGTGCCAGCTCACCAGACACAGAGGAGACCCAGTACTTC

size: .
D: .
V: TRBV2
J: TRBJ2-3
CDR3: CASGLGEDTQYF
DNA: TGTGCCAGCGGATTGGGGGAGGATACGCAGTATTTT

size: .
D: .
V: TRBV5-1
J: TRBJ2-2
CDR3: CASSLYSPGAVGTGELFF
DNA: TGCGCCAGCAGCTTGTATTCGCCGGGGGCGGTCGGCACCGGGGAGCTGTTTTTT

size: .
D: .
V: TRBV11-2
J: TRBJ2-7
CDR3: CASSSQPGLSYEQYF
DNA: TGTGCCAGCAGCTCCCAGCCGGGACTCTCCTACGAGCAGTACTTC

size: .
D: .
V: TRBV7-8
J: TRBJ2-6
CDR3: CASILGGAYGANVLTF
DNA: TGTGCCAGCATCCTGGGGGGGGCATATGGGGCCAACGTCCTGACTTTC

size: .
D: TRBD1
V: TRBV30
J: TRBJ2-3
CDR3: CAWSVPGGEDTQYF
DNA: TGTGCCTGGAGTGTACCAGGGGGCGAAGATACGCAGTATTTT

size: .
D: .
V: TRBV6-5
J: TRBJ1-2
CDR3: CASRNRVDGYTF
DNA: TGTGCCAGCAGAAACAGGGTAGATGGCTACACCTTC

size: .
D: .
V: TRBV18
J: TRBJ2-5
CDR3: CASSPPSIQETQYF
DNA: TGTGCCAGCTCACCACCGTCCATCCAAGAGACCCAGTACTTC

size: few
D: TRBD2
V: TRBV7-7
J: TRBJ2-1
CDR3: CASSSGLAGGPNEQFF
DNA: TGTGCTAGCAGCTCGGGACTAGCGGGAGGGCCAAATGAGCAGTTCTTC

size: .
D: .
V: TRBV27
J: TRBJ2-5
CDR3: CASSLSARETQYF
DNA: TGTGCCAGCAGTTTATCGGCGAGGGAGACCCAGTACTTC

size: .
D: TRBD2
V: TRBV19
J: TRBJ2-1
CDR3: CASKTSGGSYNEQFF
DNA: TGTGCCAGTAAGACTAGCGGTGGCTCCTACAATGAGCAGTTCTTC

size: .
D: TRBD2
V: TRBV7-3
J: TRBJ2-5
CDR3: CASSTGLAGGETQYF
DNA: TGTGCCAGCAGCACAGGACTAGCGGGAGGGGAGACCCAGTACTTC

size: .
D: TRBD2
V: TRBV10-2
J: TRBJ2-7
CDR3: CASSESLAGGYEQYF
DNA: TGCGCCAGCAGTGAGTCCCTAGCGGGGGGATACGAGCAGTACTTC

size: .
D: .
V: TRBV7-6
J: TRBJ1-4
CDR3: CASSLVAGPNEKLFF
DNA: TGTGCCAGCAGCTTAGTCGCGGGACCTAATGAAAAACTGTTTTTT

size: .
D: .
V: TRBV18
J: TRBJ1-1
CDR3: CASSPSQNTEAFF
DNA: TGTGCCAGCTCACCATCTCAGAACACTGAAGCTTTCTTT

size: .
D: TRBD2
V: TRBV7-2
J: TRBJ2-7
CDR3: CASTFSVGGTRSFEQYF
DNA: TGTGCCAGCACTTTCTCTGTCGGGGGGACTAGGAGTTTCGAGCAGTACTTC

size: .
D: .
V: TRBV15
J: TRBJ1-6
CDR3: CATSRGGATSPLHF
DNA: TGTGCCACCAGCAGAGGAGGCGCGACCTCACCCCTCCACTTT

size: .
D: TRBD1
V: TRBV19
J: TRBJ2-4
CDR3: CASRGTGPYQEGNIQYF
DNA: TGTGCCTCCCGGGGGACAGGGCCCTATCAAGAGGGGAACATTCAGTACTTC

size: .
D: .
V: TRBV10-3
J: TRBJ2-1
CDR3: CAIMGSGDEQFF
DNA: TGTGCCATCATGGGGAGTGGCGATGAGCAGTTCTTC

size: .
D: TRBD1
V: TRBV18
J: TRBJ2-5
CDR3: CASSPGQGVETQYF
DNA: TGTGCCAGCTCCCCTGGACAGGGTGTAGAGACCCAGTACTTC

size: .
D: .
V: TRBV2
J: TRBJ1-5
CDR3: CARSGAGGNQPQHF
DNA: TGTGCCCGCTCGGGGGCGGGGGGCAATCAGCCCCAGCATTTT

size: few
D: .
V: TRBV5-5
J: TRBJ1-2
CDR3: CASSLALGGDVYGYTF
DNA: TGTGCCAGCAGCTTGGCGTTGGGTGGGGACGTCTATGGCTACACCTTC

size: .
D: TRBD1
V: TRBV2
J: TRBJ1-2
CDR3: CASISDRGGGYTF
DNA: TGTGCCAGCATATCGGACAGGGGGGGTGGCTACACCTTC

size: .
D: .
V: TRBV9
J: TRBJ2-3
CDR3: CASSLGVSADTQYF
DNA: TGTGCCAGCAGCCTCGGGGTGTCGGCAGATACGCAGTATTTT

size: .
D: .
V: TRBV27
J: TRBJ2-2
CDR3: CASSYRDGIGELFF
DNA: TGTGCCAGCAGTTACAGGGATGGAATCGGGGAGCTGTTTTTT

size: few
D: .
V: TRBV27
J: TRBJ1-5
CDR3: CASSLTGSNQPQHF
DNA: TGTGCCAGCAGTCTGACTGGGAGCAATCAGCCCCAGCATTTT

size: .
D: .
V: TRBV5-1
J: TRBJ2-3
CDR3: CASSSWDKYVDTQYF
DNA: TGCGCCAGCAGCTCCTGGGACAAGTATGTAGATACGCAGTATTTT

size: .
D: .
V: TRBV6-1
J: TRBJ1-2
CDR3: CASDFNGGYTF
DNA: TGTGCCAGCGACTTTAATGGCGGCTACACCTTC

size: .
D: .
V: TRBV15
J: TRBJ2-7
CDR3: CATSPRRQSYEQYF
DNA: TGTGCCACCAGTCCCCGGAGACAGAGCTACGAGCAGTACTTC